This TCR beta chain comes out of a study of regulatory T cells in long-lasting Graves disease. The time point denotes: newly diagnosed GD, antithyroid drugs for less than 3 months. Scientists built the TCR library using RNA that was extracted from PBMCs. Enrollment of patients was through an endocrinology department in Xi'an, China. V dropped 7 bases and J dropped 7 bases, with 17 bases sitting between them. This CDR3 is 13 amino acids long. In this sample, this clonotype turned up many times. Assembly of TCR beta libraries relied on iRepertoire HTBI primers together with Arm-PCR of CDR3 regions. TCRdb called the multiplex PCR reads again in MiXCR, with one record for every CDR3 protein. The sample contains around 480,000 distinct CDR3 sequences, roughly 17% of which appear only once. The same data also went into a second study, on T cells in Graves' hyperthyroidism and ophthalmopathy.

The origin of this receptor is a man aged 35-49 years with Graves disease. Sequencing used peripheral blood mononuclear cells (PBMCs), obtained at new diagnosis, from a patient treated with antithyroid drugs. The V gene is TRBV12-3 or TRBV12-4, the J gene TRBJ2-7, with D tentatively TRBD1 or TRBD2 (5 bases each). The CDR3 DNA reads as TGTGCCAGCACGACGGGGACCTATAGAGAGCAGTACTTC. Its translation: CASTTGTYREQYF.